The sequence of this T cell receptor beta chain was determined in a study of OX40 agonist ivuxolimab in advanced cancers. As for the study in general: Three partial responders included one hepatocellular carcinoma patient and two cutaneous melanoma patients.

Using immunoSEQ multiplex PCR, the repertoire was profiled, and TCRdb retains in-frame clones only, with some absent. The sample consists of approximately 58,000 clones, less than 90% of them appearing once. The investigators sampled blood at baseline, at cycle 4 day 1, and at cycle 7 day 1. The material sequenced was CD4+ or CD8+ T cells sorted from blood, taken in a trial of the OX40 agonist ivuxolimab. The TCR comes from an adult with an advanced solid tumor such as melanoma, head and neck, liver or kidney cancer.

The CDR3 reads CASSQASGANTGELFF. CDR3 bases: TGTGCCAGCAGCCAGGCAAGCGGGGCGAACACCGGGGAGCTGTTTTTT. The rearrangement joins TRBV4-2 to TRBJ2-2; 7 bases are a match to TRBD2. V trimming: 3 bases; J trimming: 0 bases; junction bases outside the gene matches: 4. This CDR3 is built from 16 residues. The germline CDR1 and CDR2 sequences are LGHNA and YNFKEQ.